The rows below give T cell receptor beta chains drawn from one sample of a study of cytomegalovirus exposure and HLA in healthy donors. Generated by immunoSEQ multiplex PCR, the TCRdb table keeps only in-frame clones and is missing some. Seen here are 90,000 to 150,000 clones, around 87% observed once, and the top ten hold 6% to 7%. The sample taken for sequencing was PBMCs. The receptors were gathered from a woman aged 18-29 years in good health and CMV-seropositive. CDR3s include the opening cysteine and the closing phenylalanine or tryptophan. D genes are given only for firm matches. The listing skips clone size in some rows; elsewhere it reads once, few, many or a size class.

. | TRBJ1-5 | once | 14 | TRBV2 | CASSLPGHRKPQHF | TGTGCCAGCAGTTTACCGGGACATAGGAAGCCCCAGCATTTT
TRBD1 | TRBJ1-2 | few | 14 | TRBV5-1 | CASSMGQGSDGYTF | TGCGCCAGCAGCATGGGACAGGGGTCGGATGGCTACACCTTC
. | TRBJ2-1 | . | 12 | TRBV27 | CASSKSYNEQFF | TGTGCCAGCAGTAAGAGCTACAATGAGCAGTTCTTC
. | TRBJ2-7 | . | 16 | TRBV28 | CASSLSPRQAGYEQYF | TGTGCCAGCAGTTTATCCCCTCGACAGGCTGGGTACGAGCAGTACTTC
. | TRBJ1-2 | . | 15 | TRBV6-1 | CASSEIGDTDYGYTF | TGTGCCAGCAGTGAAATAGGGGATACGGACTATGGCTACACCTTC
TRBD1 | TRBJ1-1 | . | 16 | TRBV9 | CASSPFGGTGGTEAFF | TGTGCCAGCAGCCCGTTCGGGGGGACAGGGGGCACTGAAGCTTTCTTT
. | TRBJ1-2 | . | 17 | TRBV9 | CASSTNELGEGINGYTF | TGTGCCAGCAGCACAAACGAACTCGGGGAGGGAATAAATGGCTACACCTTC
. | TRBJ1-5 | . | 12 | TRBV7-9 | CASSLTGQPQHF | TGTGCCAGCAGCTTAACGGGTCAGCCCCAGCATTTT
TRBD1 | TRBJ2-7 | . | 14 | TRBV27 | CASSFGTGSYEQYF | TGTGCCAGCAGTTTCGGGACAGGGTCCTACGAGCAGTACTTC
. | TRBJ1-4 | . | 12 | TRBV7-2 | CASSRGGAKLFF | TGTGCCAGCAGCCGGGGGGGGGCAAAACTGTTTTTT
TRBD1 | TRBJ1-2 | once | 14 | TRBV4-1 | CASSHSGTEAGYTF | TGCGCCAGCAGCCATTCCGGGACAGAGGCTGGCTACACCTTC
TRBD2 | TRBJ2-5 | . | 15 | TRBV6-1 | CASTSGGAPRGTQYF | TGTGCCAGCACTAGCGGGGGGGCCCCAAGAGGGACCCAGTACTTC
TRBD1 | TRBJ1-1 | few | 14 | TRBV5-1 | CASSLGQGRTEAFF | TGCGCCAGCAGCTTGGGACAGGGACGAACTGAAGCTTTCTTT
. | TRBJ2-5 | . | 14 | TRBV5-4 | CASSLAGLRETQYF | TGTGCCAGCAGCTTGGCGGGTCTGCGGGAGACCCAGTACTTC
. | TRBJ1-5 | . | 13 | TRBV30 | CAWSARVNQPQHF | TGTGCCTGGAGTGCCCGAGTGAATCAGCCCCAGCATTTT
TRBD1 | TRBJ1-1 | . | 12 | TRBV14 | CASSPGTGKAFF | TGTGCCAGCAGCCCCGGGACAGGGAAAGCTTTCTTT
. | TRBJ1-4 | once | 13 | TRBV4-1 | CASSQDSGTRLFF | TGCGCCAGCAGCCAAGATTCAGGGACTAGACTGTTTTTT
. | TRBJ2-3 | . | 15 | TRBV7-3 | CASSLEGDLTDTQYF | TGTGCCAGCAGCTTAGAGGGGGACCTCACAGATACGCAGTATTTT
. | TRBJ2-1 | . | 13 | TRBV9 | CASSGETGRQQFF | TGTGCCAGCAGCGGAGAAACAGGGAGACAGCAGTTCTTC
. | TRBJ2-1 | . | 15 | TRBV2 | CASSEEQVPYNEQFF | TGTGCCAGCAGTGAGGAACAGGTTCCCTACAATGAGCAGTTCTTC
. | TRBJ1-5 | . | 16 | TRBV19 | CASSTLGPRSNQPQHF | TGTGCCAGTAGTACGCTGGGGCCCAGGAGCAATCAGCCCCAGCATTTT
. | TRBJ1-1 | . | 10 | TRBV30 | CAWVMSEAFF | TGTGCCTGGGTAATGAGTGAAGCTTTCTTT
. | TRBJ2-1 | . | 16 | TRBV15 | CATSRDKTRGGHEQFF | TGTGCCACCAGCAGAGACAAGACAAGAGGGGGTCATGAGCAGTTCTTC
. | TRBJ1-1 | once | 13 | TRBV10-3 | CATRDTANTEAFF | TGTGCCACCCGGGACACTGCGAACACTGAAGCTTTCTTT
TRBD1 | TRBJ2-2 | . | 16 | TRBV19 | CASTVGRDSHPGELFF | TGTGCCAGTACCGTCGGCCGGGACAGCCATCCCGGGGAGCTGTTTTTT
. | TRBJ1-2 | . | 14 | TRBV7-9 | CASSRGQHQEGYTF | TGTGCCAGCAGCCGAGGACAGCATCAGGAGGGCTACACCTTC
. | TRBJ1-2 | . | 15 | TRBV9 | CASSVFEQINYGYTF | TGTGCCAGCAGCGTTTTTGAACAGATCAACTATGGCTACACCTTC
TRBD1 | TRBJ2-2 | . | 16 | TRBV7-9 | CASSFFGTGAAGELFF | TGTGCCAGCAGCTTTTTTGGAACAGGGGCGGCCGGGGAGCTGTTTTTT
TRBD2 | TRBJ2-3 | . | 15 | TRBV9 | CASSVGGGGTDTQYF | TGTGCCAGCAGCGTAGGGGGGGGTGGCACAGATACGCAGTATTTT
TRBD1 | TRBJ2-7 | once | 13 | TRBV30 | CAWSMGQGYEQYF | TGTGCCTGGAGTATGGGACAGGGCTACGAGCAGTACTTC
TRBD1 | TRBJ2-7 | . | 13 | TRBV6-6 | CATRDRVSHEQYF | TGTGCCACCCGGGACAGGGTTTCCCACGAGCAGTACTTC
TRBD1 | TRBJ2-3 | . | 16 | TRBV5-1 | CASSPARGQPPDTQYF | TGCGCCAGCAGCCCAGCCAGGGGGCAACCCCCAGATACGCAGTATTTT
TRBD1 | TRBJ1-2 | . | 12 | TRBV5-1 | CASSTDRDGYTF | TGCGCCAGCAGCACGGACAGGGACGGCTACACCTTC
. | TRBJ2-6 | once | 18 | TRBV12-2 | CASRLGDRGRGGANVLTF | TGTGCAAGTCGCTTAGGGGACAGGGGGCGCGGTGGGGCCAACGTCCTGACTTTC
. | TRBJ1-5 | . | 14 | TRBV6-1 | CASSEYEFNQPQHF | TGTGCCAGCAGTGAATACGAGTTTAATCAGCCCCAGCATTTT
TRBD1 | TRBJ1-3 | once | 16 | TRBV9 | CASTQTGGLSGNTIYF | TGTGCCAGCACCCAGACAGGGGGTCTTTCCGGAAACACCATATATTTT
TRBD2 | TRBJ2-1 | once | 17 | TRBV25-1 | CASSAGTSGRSYNEQFF | TGTGCCAGCAGTGCGGGGACTAGCGGGAGGTCTTACAATGAGCAGTTCTTC
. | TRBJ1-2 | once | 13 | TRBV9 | CASSARGTGGYTF | TGTGCCAGCAGCGCACGCGGGACCGGCGGCTACACCTTC
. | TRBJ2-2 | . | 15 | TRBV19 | CASSIVPGYTGELFF | TGTGCCAGTAGTATAGTTCCAGGGTACACCGGGGAGCTGTTTTTT
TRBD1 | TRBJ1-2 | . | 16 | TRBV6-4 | CASIPGQGILRYGYTF | TGTGCCAGCATTCCGGGACAGGGGATTTTAAGATATGGCTACACCTTC
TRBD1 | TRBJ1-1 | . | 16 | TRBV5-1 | CASSPGGGRGDTEAFF | TGCGCCAGCAGCCCGGGAGGGGGCAGGGGGGACACTGAAGCTTTCTTT
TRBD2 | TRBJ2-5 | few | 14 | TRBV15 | CATSAGGPGETQYF | TGTGCCACTTCAGCGGGGGGGCCAGGGGAGACCCAGTACTTC
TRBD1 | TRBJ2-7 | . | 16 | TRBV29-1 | CSVEGSAGTGGYEQYF | TGCAGCGTTGAAGGGTCGGCCGGGACAGGGGGCTACGAGCAGTACTTC
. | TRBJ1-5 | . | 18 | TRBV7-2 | CASSLEPSARVKNQPQHF | TGTGCCAGCAGCTTAGAGCCGAGTGCGCGAGTAAAGAATCAGCCCCAGCATTTT
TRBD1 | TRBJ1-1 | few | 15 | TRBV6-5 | CASSIPGTGKSKAFF | TGTGCCAGCAGCATTCCCGGGACAGGGAAATCGAAAGCTTTCTTT
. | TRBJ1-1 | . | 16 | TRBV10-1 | CASSDSIQGSNTEAFF | TGCGCCAGCAGTGACTCGATACAGGGATCGAACACTGAAGCTTTCTTT
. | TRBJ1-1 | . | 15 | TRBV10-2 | CASSDPGLVNTEAFF | TGCGCCAGCAGTGATCCAGGGCTCGTGAACACTGAAGCTTTCTTT
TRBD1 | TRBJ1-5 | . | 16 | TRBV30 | CAWSPRTGGVFQPQHF | TGTGCCTGGAGTCCAAGGACAGGGGGAGTATTTCAGCCCCAGCATTTT
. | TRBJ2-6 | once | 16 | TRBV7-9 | CASSSTGILGANVLTF | TGTGCCAGCAGCTCAACAGGGATCTTAGGGGCCAACGTCCTGACTTTC
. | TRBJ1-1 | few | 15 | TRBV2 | CASSVSGTFNTEAFF | TGTGCCAGCAGTGTTAGCGGGACATTCAACACTGAAGCTTTCTTT
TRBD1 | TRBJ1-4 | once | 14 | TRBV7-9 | CASSLGQGGEKLFF | TGTGCCAGCAGCCTGGGACAGGGTGGTGAAAAACTGTTTTTT
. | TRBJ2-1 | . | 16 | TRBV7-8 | CASSRGAPSSYNEQFF | TGTGCCAGCAGCCGCGGGGCGCCGAGCTCCTACAATGAGCAGTTCTTC
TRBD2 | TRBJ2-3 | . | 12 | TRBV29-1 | CSVAGGPNTQYF | TGCAGCGTCGCGGGGGGGCCGAATACGCAGTATTTT
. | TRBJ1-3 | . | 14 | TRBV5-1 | CASSWKGSGNTIYF | TGCGCCAGCAGCTGGAAGGGGTCTGGAAACACCATATATTTT
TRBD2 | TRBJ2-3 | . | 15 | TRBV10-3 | CATGLAGDSTDTQYF | TGTGCCACGGGACTAGCGGGGGATAGCACAGATACGCAGTATTTT
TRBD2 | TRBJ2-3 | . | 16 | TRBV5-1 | CASSLVAGGLTDTQYF | TGCGCCAGCAGCTTGGTGGCGGGGGGTCTTACAGATACGCAGTATTTT
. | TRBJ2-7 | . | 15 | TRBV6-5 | CASSYSGQRNYEQYF | TGTGCCAGCAGTTACTCCGGACAGAGGAACTACGAGCAGTACTTC
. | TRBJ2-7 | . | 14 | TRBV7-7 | CASSLGVGSYEQYF | TGTGCTAGCAGCTTAGGGGTCGGGAGCTACGAGCAGTACTTC
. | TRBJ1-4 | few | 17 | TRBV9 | CASSARPGRGGDEKLFF | TGTGCCAGCAGCGCTAGACCAGGCAGGGGAGGGGATGAAAAACTGTTTTTT
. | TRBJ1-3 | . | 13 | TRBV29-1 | CSVWGLSGNTIYF | TGCAGCGTTTGGGGCCTCTCTGGAAACACCATATATTTT